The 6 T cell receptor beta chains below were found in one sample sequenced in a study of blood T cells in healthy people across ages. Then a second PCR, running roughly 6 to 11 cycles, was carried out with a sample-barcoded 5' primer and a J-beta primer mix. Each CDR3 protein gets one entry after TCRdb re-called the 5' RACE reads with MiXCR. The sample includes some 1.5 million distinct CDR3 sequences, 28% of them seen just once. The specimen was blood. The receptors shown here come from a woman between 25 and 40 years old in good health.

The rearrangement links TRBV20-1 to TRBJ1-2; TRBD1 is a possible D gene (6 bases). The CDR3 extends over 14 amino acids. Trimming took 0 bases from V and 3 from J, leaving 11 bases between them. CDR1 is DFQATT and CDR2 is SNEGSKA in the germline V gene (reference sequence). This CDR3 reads CSAREGRQDYGYTF. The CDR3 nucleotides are TGCAGTGCTAGAGAGGGAAGACAGGACTATGGCTACACCTTC.

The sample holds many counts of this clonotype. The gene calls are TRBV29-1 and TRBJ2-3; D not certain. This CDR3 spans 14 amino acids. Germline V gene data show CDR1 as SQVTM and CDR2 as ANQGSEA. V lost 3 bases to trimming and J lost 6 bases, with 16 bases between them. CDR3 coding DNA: TGCAGCGTTGACCTGACGGCGAATACTGATACGCAGTATTTT. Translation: CSVDLTANTDTQYF.

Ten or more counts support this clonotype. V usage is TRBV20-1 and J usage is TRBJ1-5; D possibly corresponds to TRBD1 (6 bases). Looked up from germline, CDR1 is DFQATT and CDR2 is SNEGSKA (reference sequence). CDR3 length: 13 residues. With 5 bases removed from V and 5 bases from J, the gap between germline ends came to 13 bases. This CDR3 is CSAGQQGYQPQHF. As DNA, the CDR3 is TGCAGTGCTGGACAGCAGGGGTATCAGCCCCAGCATTTT.

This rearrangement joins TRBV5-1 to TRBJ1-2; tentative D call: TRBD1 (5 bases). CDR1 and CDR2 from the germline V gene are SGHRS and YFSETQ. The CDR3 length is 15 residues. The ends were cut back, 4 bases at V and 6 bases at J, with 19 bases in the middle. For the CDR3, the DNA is TGCGCCAGCAGCCTTAGGACGGGGGTCTTTGATGGCTACACCTTC. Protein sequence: CASSLRTGVFDGYTF.

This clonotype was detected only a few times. CDR3 bases: TGTGCCTCTTCTTCCGGGACCATCGAGCAGTACTTC. It is translated as CASSSGTIEQYF. The V and J genes are TRBV30 and TRBJ2-5; the D call may be TRBD1 or TRBD2 (5 bases each). The J call is uncertain, as TRBJ2-7 better fits the DNA end. Germline CDR1 and CDR2: GTSNPN and SVGIG (reference sequence). This CDR3 spans 12 amino acids.

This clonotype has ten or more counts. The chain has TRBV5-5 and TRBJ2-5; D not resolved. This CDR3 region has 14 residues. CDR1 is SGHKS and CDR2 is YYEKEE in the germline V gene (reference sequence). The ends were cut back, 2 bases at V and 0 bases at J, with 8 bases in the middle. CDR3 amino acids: CASSFGRHQETQYF. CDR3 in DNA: TGTGCCAGCAGCTTTGGACGTCACCAAGAGACCCAGTACTTC.